This note documents a single T cell receptor beta chain sequence. Its antigen is still unknown. No much larger clone exists at a distance of one base, and base qualities are not known. What this sample's time point label stands for: baseline before first vaccination. Vaccinee samples came from UK trials COV001 and COV002, including a single-blind randomized controlled phase 2/3 trial of AZD1222 (ChAdOx1 nCoV-19) in healthy adults. Trial participant PBMC samples were collected at day 0 and day 28 after the second dose for TCRbeta chain sequencing. The CDR3 regions of human TCRbeta chains were analyzed by immunosequencing. In the authors' own workflow: Repertoire TCRs were matched against a reference library of SARS-CoV-2-specific TCRs generated with the MIRA antigen-specificity platform. Breadth was defined as the fraction of unique TCRs that were SARS-CoV-2-associated. Depth was defined as the fraction of total T cells that were SARS-CoV-2-associated. Using the MIRA data, each spike-specific TCR was mapped to the spike region that the TCR reacts to and placed in a CD4 or CD8 class. Log10-transformed breadth and depth values were compared by one-way ANOVA with Sidak's multiple comparisons tests. TCRdb carries this immuneACCESS record with in-frame sequences only. Its versions omit some clonotypes, under half of them owing to an unresolved V gene in the studies checked, with the rest unexplained. That table furnishes V, J and clone size, whereas the DNA furnished D and trimming. The sample table holds about 130,000 clones, of which roughly 88% were seen once. In total, the top ten clones hold over 5.5% of the sample.

This specimen comes from a study of T cell responses to AZD1222 COVID-19 vaccine (dated by TCRdb to the early 2020s). Study-level background: Because spike-specific TCR depth and breadth did not differ between the two schedules, AZD1222 recipients who got a second dose at roughly 4 weeks were pooled with those who got a second dose at roughly 12 weeks. A total of about 230 trial participants underwent TCR sequencing, of whom 207 received two doses of AZD1222 and about 25 received two doses of the MenACWY control vaccine. Trial participants were enrolled into age subgroups of 18-55, 56-69 and 70-plus years, which contained about 150, 28 and 57 TCR-sequenced participants, respectively. Beyond this particular receptor, the publication reports: Conclusions about previously exposed vaccinees were limited because only six AZD1222 recipients were SARS-CoV-2 seropositive at baseline. The vaccine-associated CD4 TCRs covered the entire spike protein, and the dominant responses fell in regions 160-218 and 743-854. Spike-specific TCR breadth and depth rose significantly after two AZD1222 doses compared with day 0 and with MenACWY recipients. Because no samples from the day 14 peak response were available, repertoires could be characterized only after the peak T cell response. Reportedly, close to half of the unique spike-specific TCRs recognized epitopes lying outside the regions that are mutated in the B.1.351 and B.1.1.7 variants. Participants were mostly white British, with more females than males. The authors suggested clonal diversity may have been underestimated. In the small 56-69-year group, the increase in depth fell short of significance, most likely because of low power.

Spanning cysteine to phenylalanine, the CDR3 consists of 16 amino acids. Just CDR3 DNA is preserved here, 48 bases in frame from base 1. V and J are truncated by 5 bases and 0 bases respectively, leaving an intervening sequence of 14 bases. The germline V gene provides CDR1 LGHNT and CDR2 FRNRAP. This specimen consisted of peripheral blood, obtained on day 0 of AZD1222 vaccination. Recombination joined TRBV12-5 with TRBJ1-3, and possibly TRBD1, on 5 matching bases. This TCR derives from an adult in good health. DNA sequence: TGTGCTAGTGGTCCCCGGGTGGGGGGCTCTGGAAACACCATATATTTT. Its protein reads: CASGPRVGGSGNTIYF. Full variable domain (CDR3 extended with the reference TRBV12-5 and TRBJ1-3 proteins): DARVTQTPRHKVTEMGQEVTMRCQPILGHNTVFWYRQTMMQGLELLAYFRNRAPLDDSGMPKDRFSAEMPDATLATLKIQPSEPRDSAVYFCASGPRVGGSGNTIYFGEGSWLTVV.